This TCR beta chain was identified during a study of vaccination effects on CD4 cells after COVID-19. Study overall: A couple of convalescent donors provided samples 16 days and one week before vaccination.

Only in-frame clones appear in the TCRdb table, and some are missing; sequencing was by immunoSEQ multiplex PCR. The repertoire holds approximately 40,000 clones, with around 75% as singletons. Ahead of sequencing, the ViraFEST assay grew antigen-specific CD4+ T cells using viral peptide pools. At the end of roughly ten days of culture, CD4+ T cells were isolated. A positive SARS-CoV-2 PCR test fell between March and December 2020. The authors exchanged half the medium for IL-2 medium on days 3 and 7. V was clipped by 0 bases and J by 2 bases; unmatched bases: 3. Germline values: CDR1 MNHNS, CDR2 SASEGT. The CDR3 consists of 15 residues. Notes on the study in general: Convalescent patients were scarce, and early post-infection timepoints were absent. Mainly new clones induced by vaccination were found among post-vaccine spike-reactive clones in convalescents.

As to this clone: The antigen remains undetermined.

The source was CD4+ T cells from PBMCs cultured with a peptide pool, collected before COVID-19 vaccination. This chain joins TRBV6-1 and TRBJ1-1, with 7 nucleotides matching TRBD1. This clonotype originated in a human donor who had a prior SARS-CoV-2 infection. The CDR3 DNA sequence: TGTGCCAGCAGTGAAGCCGGGGACAGTAACACTGAAGCTTTCTTT. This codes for CASSEAGDSNTEAFF.